One and the same sample provided the 26 T cell receptor beta chains below, sequenced in a study of cytomegalovirus exposure and HLA in healthy donors. The table came from immunoSEQ multiplex PCR; TCRdb's copy has only in-frame clones and leaves some out. The sample lists roughly 120,000 clones, roughly 83% seen once, with 4% to 6% in the top ten. Material for sequencing was PBMCs. These receptors all stem from a man between 18 and 35 years old in good health and CMV-seronegative.

The V gene is TRBV30, the J gene TRBJ1-2; D gene uncertain. Germline loops: CDR1 GTSNPN, CDR2 SVGIG (reference sequence). Trimming pared 2 bases from V and 0 bases from J, leaving 4 bases between. The CDR3 length is 12 residues. The CDR3 spells CAWSRANYGYTF. The DNA of the CDR3 is TGTGCCTGGAGTCGGGCTAACTATGGCTACACCTTC.

The chain joins TRBV7-9 to TRBJ2-2, with TRBD2 matching 8 bases. This CDR3 has 17 amino acids. Germline V CDR1 and CDR2: SEHNR, FQNEAQ (reference sequence). V lost 3 bases and J lost 5; bases outside the gene matches: 11. In nucleotides, the CDR3 is TGTGCCAGCAGCTTTTCTTCCGGGAGGGCCCGGACCGGGGAGCTGTTTTTT. Its protein is CASSFSSGRARTGELFF. The full variable domain, its missing parts supplied by reference TRBV7-9 and TRBJ2-2, is DTGVSQNPRHKITKRGQNVTFRCDPISEHNRLYWYRQTLGQGPEFLTYFQNEAQLEKSRLLSDRFSAERPKGSFSTLEIQRTEQGDSAMYLCASSFSSGRARTGELFFGEGSRLTVL.

The chain couples TRBV5-4 to TRBJ1-2; the D gene is possibly TRBD1 (5 bases). The CDR3 spans 12 residues. Germline-derived CDR1 and CDR2 are SGHNT and YYREEE (reference sequence). Trimming left V 4 bases short and J 5 bases short, with 9 bases between. CDR3 DNA sequence: TGTGCCAGCAGCCCGGGGACTTATGGCTACACCTTC. It translates to CASSPGTYGYTF.

The chain uses TRBV4-1 and TRBJ1-5; tentatively, D is TRBD1 (5 bases). V was clipped by 2 bases and J by 1 base, with 15 bases between them. The CDR3 runs 17 residues. The germline gives CDR1 MGHRA, CDR2 YSYEKL. The CDR3 here is CASSQTKAGTSNQPQHF. The CDR3 DNA reads TGCGCCAGCAGCCAAACTAAGGCGGGGACCAGCAATCAGCCCCAGCATTTT.

This clone appeared once. This chain links TRBV7-9 with TRBJ2-1; 7 nucleotides match TRBD2. After removal of 5 bases from V and 8 bases from J, the junction contained 12 bases not matched to a gene. The germline V gene has CDR1 SEHNR and CDR2 FQNEAQ (reference sequence). The CDR3 totals 15 residues. The CDR3 coding sequence is TGTGCCAGCAGCCCTACTGGCGGGAGAGACGATGAGCAGTTCTTC. This gives the protein CASSPTGGRDDEQFF.

The count of this clone is one. V usage is TRBV30 and J usage is TRBJ1-5; D perhaps matches TRBD1 (5 bases). CDR3 length: 15 amino acids. Trimming removed 2 bases at V and 3 bases at J, with 14 bases between. Germline assignment: CDR1 GTSNPN and CDR2 SVGIG (reference sequence). CDR3: CAWSKRGGTNQPQHF. CDR3 in DNA: TGTGCCTGGAGTAAAAGGGGCGGAACCAATCAGCCCCAGCATTTT. The whole variable domain, filled in from reference TRBV30 and TRBJ1-5, reads SQTIHQWPATLVQPVGSPLSLECTVEGTSNPNLYWYRQAAGRGLQLLFYSVGIGQISSEVPQNLSASRPQDRQFILSSKKLLLSDSGFYLCAWSKRGGTNQPQHFGDGTRLSIL.

CDR3 region: CASSQQENVFF. The CDR3 nucleotides are TGTGCCAGCAGCCAACAGGAGAATGTATTCTTC. The chain is built from TRBV6-5 and TRBJ2-1, with D possibly TRBD1 on 5 matching bases. The germline CDR1 and CDR2 sequences are MNHEY and SVGAGI. The CDR3 consists of 11 residues. Between the trimmed V and J ends, which lost 6 bases and 16 bases, there was a span of 16 bases.

The rearrangement joins TRBV11-2 to TRBJ1-4; no definite D call. The germline V gene has CDR1 SGHAT and CDR2 FQNNGV. V lost 0 bases to trimming and J lost 4 bases, with 6 bases between them. This CDR3 is 14 amino acids long. The CDR3 coding sequence is TGTGCCAGCAGCTTAGAGGCGGGTAATGAAAAACTGTTTTTT. It yields the protein CASSLEAGNEKLFF.

This sequence joins TRBV5-6 and TRBJ2-7, with TRBD2 matching over 7 bases. The CDR3 is 18 residues long. Germline V CDR1 and CDR2: SGHDT, YYEEEE. Trimming removed 3 bases from V and 3 bases from J; junction bases left unmatched: 18. CDR3 region: CASSSYVFREGIHYEQYF. In DNA form, the CDR3 reads TGTGCCAGCAGCTCCTATGTTTTCAGGGAGGGGATCCACTACGAGCAGTACTTC.

The chain couples TRBV30 to TRBJ1-1; D perhaps matches TRBD1 (5 bases). This CDR3 has 13 amino acids. Trimming cost V 3 bases and J 1 base, with 9 bases left between them. Germline lookup yields CDR1 GTSNPN and CDR2 SVGIG (reference sequence). The CDR3 protein is CAWRGRANTEAFF. The CDR3 DNA sequence: TGTGCCTGGAGGGGCAGGGCGAACACTGAAGCTTTCTTT.

The chain has TRBV7-8 and TRBJ2-1, with 15 bases lining up with TRBD2. Germline CDR1 and CDR2: SGHVS and FQNEAQ. This CDR3 spans 18 amino acids. After removal of 5 bases from V and 3 bases from J, the junction contained 8 bases not matched to a gene. The DNA of the CDR3 is TGTGCCAGCAGCATACGGACTAGCGGGGGGGGAGTCTACAATGAGCAGTTCTTC. Protein: CASSIRTSGGGVYNEQFF.

This clone was recorded only once. The chain carries TRBV30 and TRBJ2-5; D is unresolved. Germline assignment: CDR1 GTSNPN and CDR2 SVGIG (reference sequence). This CDR3 spans 12 amino acids. V was shortened by 2 bases and J by 5 bases, with 9 bases between the two germline ends. CDR3 coding DNA: TGTGCCTGGAGTCAGATTCCGGAGACCCAGTACTTC. The encoded protein is CAWSQIPETQYF.

V gene TRBV13 combines with J gene TRBJ2-2; D uncertain. The CDR3 is made up of 14 amino acids. CDR1 PRHDT and CDR2 FYEKMQ come from the germline V gene (reference sequence). V was trimmed by 1 base and J by 6 bases, leaving 9 bases between them. The chain's CDR3 is CASSLATGAGELFF. In DNA form, the CDR3 reads TGTGCCAGCAGCTTAGCGACGGGTGCCGGGGAGCTGTTTTTT. Full variable domain (rest looked up from reference TRBV13 and TRBJ2-2): AAGVIQSPRHLIKEKRETATLKCYPIPRHDTVYWYQQGPGQDPQFLISFYEKMQSDKGSIPDRFSAQQFSDYHSELNMSSLELGDSALYFCASSLATGAGELFFGEGSRLTVL.

This chain joins TRBV19 and TRBJ1-1; TRBD1 matches 12 bases. The germline V gene encodes CDR1 LNHDA and CDR2 SQIVND (reference sequence). The V gene end was trimmed by 8 bases and the J gene end by 0 bases; junction bases not matched to a gene: 10. This CDR3 contains 17 residues. The chain's CDR3 is CASLSGTGGSMNTEAFF. For the CDR3, the DNA is TGTGCCAGTCTTTCCGGGACAGGGGGCTCTATGAACACTGAAGCTTTCTTT.

This chain joins TRBV14 and TRBJ2-1; 9 bases line up with TRBD2. Trimming cost V 2 bases and J 10 bases; bases outside gene matches: 3. The CDR3 is 13 amino acids. In germline, CDR1 is SGHDN, CDR2 FVKESK. CDR3 sequence: CASSQSTSGEQFF. The CDR3 DNA is TGTGCCAGCAGCCAATCCACTAGCGGGGAGCAGTTCTTC.

This clone has more than one count but fewer than ten. The chain is built from TRBV28 and TRBJ1-2; D possibly corresponds to TRBD1 (6 bases). The CDR3 is 12 amino acids. The germline V gene has CDR1 MDHEN and CDR2 SYDVKM. V was pared by 6 bases and J by 2 bases, with 7 bases between. CDR3 bases: TGTGCCAGCAGGCAGGGGAACTATGGCTACACCTTC. Translated, it gives CASRQGNYGYTF.

The chain is built from TRBV2 and TRBJ2-7; 13 positions agree with TRBD2. V trimming: 6 bases; J trimming: 2 bases; junction bases outside the gene matches: 4. Germline CDR1 is SNHLY and CDR2 is FYNNEI. This CDR3 contains 15 residues. CDR3 residues: CASRVGLAGPYEQYF. The DNA of the CDR3 is TGTGCCAGCAGGGTGGGACTAGCGGGGCCCTACGAGCAGTACTTC.

The V gene is TRBV6-1, the J gene TRBJ1-5; 10 bases are a match to TRBD1. CDR3 length: 14 residues. Losses at the gene ends were 6 bases for V and 7 bases for J; bases not matched to a gene: 6. Germline lookup yields CDR1 MNHNS and CDR2 SASEGT. CDR3 protein: CASRPGTGAQPQHF. The CDR3 coding sequence is TGTGCCAGCAGACCCGGGACAGGGGCACAGCCCCAGCATTTT.

This clone was counted a single time. This chain links TRBV27 with TRBJ2-7, with 8 bases identical to TRBD1. V trimming: 3 bases; J trimming: 1 base; junction bases outside the gene matches: 5. This CDR3 spans 15 amino acids. Germline V gene sequence: CDR1 MNHEY, CDR2 SMNVEV (reference sequence). CDR3 DNA sequence: TGTGCCAGCAGTTTCCGGGACAGGCTTTCCTACGAGCAGTACTTC. It is translated as CASSFRDRLSYEQYF.

This chain joins TRBV27 and TRBJ1-6; 7 nucleotides match TRBD1. This CDR3 has 16 residues. The V and J ends lost 6 bases and 3 bases, in that order; junction bases with no gene match: 8. Germline-derived CDR1 and CDR2 are MNHEY and SMNVEV (reference sequence). The CDR3 region is CASSLGTAIYNSPLHF. CDR3 bases: TGTGCCAGCAGCCTGGGGACAGCGATCTATAATTCACCCCTCCACTTT.

This clone was seen many times. The chain uses TRBV11-1 and TRBJ1-2, with D possibly being TRBD1 (6 bases). Germline V gene data show CDR1 as SGHAT and CDR2 as FQDESV (reference sequence). The CDR3 totals 14 residues. V shed 5 bases and J shed 8 bases, with 18 bases lying between them. The CDR3 sequence is CASSPTGGALGYTF. CDR3 sequence (DNA): TGTGCCAGCAGCCCCACGGGGGGCGCGTTGGGCTACACCTTC.

The chain joins TRBV7-9 to TRBJ2-1, with TRBD2 identical over 9 bases. CDR3 length equals 15 residues. Trimming took 1 base from V and 6 from J; bases not matched to a gene: 4. Germline-derived CDR1 and CDR2 are SEHNR and FQNEAQ (reference sequence). CDR3 loop: CASSLESGRSNEQFF. The CDR3 DNA sequence: TGTGCCAGCAGCTTAGAAAGCGGGAGGTCCAATGAGCAGTTCTTC.

The rearrangement joins TRBV5-5 to TRBJ1-1, with D possibly matching TRBD1 (5 bases). Trimming took off 2 bases at V and 6 bases at J, with 8 bases between the two ends. This CDR3 is 12 amino acids long. Germline V gene sequence: CDR1 SGHKS, CDR2 YYEKEE (reference sequence). CDR3 region: CASSLGVAEAFF. For the CDR3, the DNA is TGTGCCAGCAGCTTAGGGGTAGCTGAAGCTTTCTTT.

The chain combines TRBV27 with TRBJ2-5; maybe TRBD1 (6 bases). The CDR3 covers 13 residues. V was clipped by 3 bases and J by 5 bases, with 10 bases between them. Germline-derived CDR1 and CDR2 are MNHEY and SMNVEV (reference sequence). Here the CDR3 DNA reads TGTGCCAGCAGTTTGTCCAGGGGCGAGACCCAGTACTTC. Translation: CASSLSRGETQYF.

The chain links TRBV5-5 to TRBJ1-1; D unclear. Germline loops: CDR1 SGHKS, CDR2 YYEKEE (reference sequence). Between the trimmed V and J ends, which lost 4 bases and 6 bases, there was a span of 7 bases. The CDR3 extends over 11 amino acids. As DNA, the CDR3 is TGTGCCAGCAGCCCGGGATCTGAAGCTTTCTTT. This gives the protein CASSPGSEAFF.

V usage is TRBV6-1 and J usage is TRBJ2-7; 11 bases fit TRBD2. The CDR3 has 14 amino acids. Germline V lookup: CDR1 MNHNS, CDR2 SASEGT. After removal of 6 bases from V and 2 bases from J, the junction contained 3 bases not matched to a gene. The CDR3 sequence is CASSATSGAYEQYF. The CDR3 coding sequence is TGTGCCAGCAGCGCGACTAGCGGGGCCTACGAGCAGTACTTC.